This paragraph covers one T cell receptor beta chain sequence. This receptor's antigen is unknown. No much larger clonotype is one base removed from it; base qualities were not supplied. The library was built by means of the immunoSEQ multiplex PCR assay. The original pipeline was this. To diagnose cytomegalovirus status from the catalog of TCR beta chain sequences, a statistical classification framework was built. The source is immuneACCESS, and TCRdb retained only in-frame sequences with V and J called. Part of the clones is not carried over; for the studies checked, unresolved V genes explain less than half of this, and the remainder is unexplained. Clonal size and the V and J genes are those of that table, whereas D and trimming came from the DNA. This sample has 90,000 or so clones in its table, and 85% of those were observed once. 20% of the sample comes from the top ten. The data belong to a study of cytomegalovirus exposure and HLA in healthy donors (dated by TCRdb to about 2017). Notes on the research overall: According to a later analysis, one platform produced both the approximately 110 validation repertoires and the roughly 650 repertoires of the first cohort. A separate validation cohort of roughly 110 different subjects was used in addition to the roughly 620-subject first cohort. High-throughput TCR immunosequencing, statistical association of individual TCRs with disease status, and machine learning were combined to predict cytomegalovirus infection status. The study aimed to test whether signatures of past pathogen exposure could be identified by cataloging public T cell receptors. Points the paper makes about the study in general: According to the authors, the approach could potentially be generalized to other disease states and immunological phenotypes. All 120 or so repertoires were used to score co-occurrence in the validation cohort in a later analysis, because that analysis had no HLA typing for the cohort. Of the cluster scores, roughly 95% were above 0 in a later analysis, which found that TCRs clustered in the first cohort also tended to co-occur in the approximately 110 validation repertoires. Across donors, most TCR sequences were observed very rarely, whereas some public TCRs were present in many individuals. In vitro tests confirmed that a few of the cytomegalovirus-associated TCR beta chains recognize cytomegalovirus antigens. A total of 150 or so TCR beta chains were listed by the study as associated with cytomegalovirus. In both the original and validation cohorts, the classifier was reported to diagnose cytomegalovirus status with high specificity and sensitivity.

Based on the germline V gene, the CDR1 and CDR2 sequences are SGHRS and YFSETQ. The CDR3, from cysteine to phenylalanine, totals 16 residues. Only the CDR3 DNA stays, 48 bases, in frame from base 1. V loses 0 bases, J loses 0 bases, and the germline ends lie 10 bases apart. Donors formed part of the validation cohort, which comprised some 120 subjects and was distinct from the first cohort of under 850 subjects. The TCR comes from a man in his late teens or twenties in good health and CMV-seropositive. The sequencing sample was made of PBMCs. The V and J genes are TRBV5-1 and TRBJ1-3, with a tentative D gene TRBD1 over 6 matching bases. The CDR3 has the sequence CASSLGQASSGNTIYF. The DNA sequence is TGCGCCAGCAGCTTGGGACAGGCGAGCTCTGGAAACACCATATATTTT.